This entry lists 14 T cell receptor beta chains sequenced from one sample in a study of cytomegalovirus exposure and HLA in healthy donors. Sequencing was performed with immunoSEQ multiplex PCR; in TCRdb, only in-frame clones are kept and a portion is missing. Of 200,000 to 250,000 clones in the sample, roughly 83% were seen once. The sequenced material came from PBMCs. These receptors all come from a woman aged 25 to 45 in good health and CMV-seropositive.

This sequence joins TRBV7-2 and TRBJ1-2, with D possibly matching TRBD1 (6 bases). Trimming left V 5 bases short and J 6 bases short, with 16 bases between. The CDR3 extends over 14 amino acids. Germline lookup yields CDR1 SGHTA and CDR2 FQGNSA. This chain's CDR3 is CASSRDRGGDGYTF. CDR3 sequence (DNA): TGTGCCAGCAGCCGAGATCGAGGGGGGGATGGCTACACCTTC.

This clone was seen a few times. The genes are TRBV11-3 and TRBJ2-3, with TRBD2 matching over 8 bases. Unmatched junction bases numbered 5, after V lost 4 bases and J lost 2 bases. Per the germline V gene, CDR1 is SGHNT and CDR2 is YENEEA. CDR3 length: 15 amino acids. CDR3 coding DNA: TGTGCCAGCAGCTCGGGACTAGGGGACACAGATACGCAGTATTTT. Protein: CASSSGLGDTDTQYF.

The CDR3 DNA reads as TGCGCCAGCAGCTTGCTGGTAGGGAGTGACACTGAAGCTTTCTTT. Encoded protein: CASSLLVGSDTEAFF. This sequence joins TRBV5-1 and TRBJ1-1, with unresolved D. There are 15 residues in the CDR3. The germline gives CDR1 SGHRS, CDR2 YFSETQ. Trimming removed 1 base at V and 3 bases at J, with 13 bases between.

The chain links TRBV5-6 to TRBJ2-1; TRBD1 might be the D (6 bases). The CDR3 loop spans 13 amino acids. The germline CDR1 and CDR2 sequences are SGHDT and YYEEEE. The V gene lost 0 bases and the J gene lost 7 bases, with 8 bases spanning the gap. The CDR3 DNA follows: TGTGCCAGCAGCTTGGCTCAGGGGAATGAGCAGTTCTTC. This encodes CASSLAQGNEQFF.

The V call is TRBV9, the J call TRBJ1-2; 7 bases are shared with TRBD1. Germline CDR1 is SGDLS and CDR2 is YYNGEE. The CDR3 is made up of 14 amino acids. V lost 4 bases and J lost 3; bases outside the gene matches: 6. This CDR3 reads CASSTDRDDYGYTF. CDR3 DNA: TGTGCCAGCAGCACAGACAGGGACGACTATGGCTACACCTTC.

The V gene is TRBV5-6, the J gene TRBJ2-7; D perhaps matches TRBD1 (5 bases). Germline CDR1 SGHDT, CDR2 YYEEEE. The V and J ends lost 2 bases and 2 bases respectively, with 11 bases between them. The CDR3 has 14 amino acids. The CDR3: CASSFSGKAYEQYF. The CDR3, as DNA: TGTGCCAGCAGCTTTTCAGGGAAAGCCTACGAGCAGTACTTC.

The J gene is TRBJ2-2, the V gene TRBV5-1; 8 bases agree with TRBD1. CDR1 and CDR2 from the germline V gene are SGHRS and YFSETQ. J lost 1 base, V lost 4 bases, and 9 bases had no gene match. The CDR3 has 17 amino acids. DNA of the CDR3: TGCGCCAGCAGCCCAGTTCCAGGACAGGGGAACACCGGGGAGCTGTTTTTT. It specifies CASSPVPGQGNTGELFF.

CDR3 in amino acids: CASSLDRNYEQYF. The CDR3 DNA reads TGTGCCAGCAGCTTAGACAGAAACTACGAGCAGTACTTC. The chain is built from TRBV11-2 and TRBJ2-7; D remains unclear. CDR1 is SGHAT and CDR2 is FQNNGV in the germline V gene. The V end lost 0 bases, the J end lost 3 bases, and 6 bases lay between the germline ends. This CDR3 is built from 13 residues.

This clone was observed a single time. The chain joins TRBV5-1 to TRBJ2-7, with 7 bases fitting TRBD2. This CDR3 region has 14 residues. Germline-derived CDR1 and CDR2 are SGHRS and YFSETQ. V dropped 0 bases and J dropped 5; count of bases not matched to a gene: 5. CDR3 protein: CASSLAAGDHEQYF. The DNA for the CDR3 is TGCGCCAGCAGCTTGGCTGCGGGAGACCACGAGCAGTACTTC.

This chain connects TRBV27 to TRBJ2-1, with a tentative D call TRBD1 (5 bases). The length of the CDR3 is 16 residues. V was pared by 5 bases and J by 2 bases, with 16 bases between. Germline V lookup: CDR1 MNHEY, CDR2 SMNVEV (reference sequence). CDR3 residues: CASSLRGAAPYNEQFF. The CDR3 DNA reads TGTGCCAGCAGTCTAAGGGGTGCGGCCCCCTACAATGAGCAGTTCTTC.

The V call is TRBV6-6, the J call TRBJ1-2, with D perhaps TRBD1 (5 bases). Germline V gives CDR1 MNHNY, CDR2 SVGAGI (reference sequence). The V end lost 7 bases, the J end lost 4 bases, and 13 bases lay between the germline ends. This CDR3 contains 13 residues. CDR3 DNA sequence: TGTGCCAGCATGGGAAGGGGCCCCTATGGCTACACCTTC. It is translated as CASMGRGPYGYTF.

This chain connects TRBV30 to TRBJ1-5; D is unresolved. V dropped 0 bases and J dropped 7 bases, with 7 bases sitting between them. This CDR3 has 12 residues. Germline assignment: CDR1 GTSNPN and CDR2 SVGIG (reference sequence). The CDR3 DNA reads as TGTGCCTGGAGTGTACTAGGGCAGCCCCAGCATTTT. It is translated as CAWSVLGQPQHF.

The rearrangement joins TRBV9 to TRBJ2-7; D uncertain. From germline, CDR1 is SGDLS and CDR2 YYNGEE. V was shortened by 2 bases and J by 1 base, with 10 bases between the two germline ends. This CDR3 is 14 amino acids long. The CDR3 protein is CASSVDPWSYEQYF. Here the CDR3 DNA reads TGTGCCAGCAGCGTCGACCCTTGGTCCTACGAGCAGTACTTC.

The J gene is TRBJ2-3, the V gene TRBV19, with 12 nucleotides matching TRBD2. There are 20 residues in the CDR3. With V trimmed by 4 bases and J by 1 base, 15 bases remained unmatched. Germline-derived CDR1 and CDR2 are LNHDA and SQIVND (reference sequence). CDR3 loop: CASSNLRGLAGGPGTDTQYF. Here the CDR3 DNA reads TGTGCCAGTAGTAACCTCCGTGGGCTAGCGGGAGGGCCGGGCACAGATACGCAGTATTTT.